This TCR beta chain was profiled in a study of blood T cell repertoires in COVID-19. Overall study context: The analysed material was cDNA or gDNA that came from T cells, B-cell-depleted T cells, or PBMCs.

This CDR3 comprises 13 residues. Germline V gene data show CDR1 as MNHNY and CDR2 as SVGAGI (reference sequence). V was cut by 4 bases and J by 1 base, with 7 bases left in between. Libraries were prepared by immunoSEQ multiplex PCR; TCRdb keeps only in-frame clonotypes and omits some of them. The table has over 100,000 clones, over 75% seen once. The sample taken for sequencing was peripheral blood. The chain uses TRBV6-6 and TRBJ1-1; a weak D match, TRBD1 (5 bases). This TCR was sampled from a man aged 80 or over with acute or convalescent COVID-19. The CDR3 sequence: CASSLTGNTEAFF. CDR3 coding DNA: TGTGCCAGCAGTTTAACAGGGAACACTGAAGCTTTCTTT.